Each of the 19 T cell receptor beta chains below was sequenced from the same sample in a study of blood T cell repertoires in COVID-19. Sequencing used immunoSEQ multiplex PCR; TCRdb keeps in-frame clones, though not all of them. The profile shows 200,000 to 300,000 clones, around 86% of them singletons. The sequenced material came from peripheral blood. These receptors were obtained from a woman between 25 and 40 years old who had recovered from COVID-19.

The chain joins TRBV7-3 to TRBJ2-1; TRBD1 is a possible D gene (5 bases). The germline CDR1 and CDR2 sequences are SGHTA and FQGTGA. The CDR3 extends over 13 amino acids. V lost 5 bases and J 5 bases, leaving 10 bases between the germline ends. Written as DNA, the CDR3 is TGTGCCAGCAGCCACGACAGAGACAATGAGCAGTTCTTC. It encodes CASSHDRDNEQFF.

This chain joins TRBV7-9 and TRBJ1-2; 7 bases are shared with TRBD1. The CDR3 sequence is 14 residues long. J was trimmed by 6 bases and V by 5 bases; bases with no gene match: 9. The germline V gene encodes CDR1 SEHNR and CDR2 FQNEAQ (reference sequence). CDR3 sequence (DNA): TGTGCCAGCAGCCCCATACAGGGGCAGGATGGCTACACCTTC. Translation: CASSPIQGQDGYTF.

The chain couples TRBV9 to TRBJ2-3; TRBD1 is a possible D gene (6 bases). The CDR3 runs to 15 residues. V lost 4 bases and J lost 2, with 14 bases in between. Germline CDR1 SGDLS, CDR2 YYNGEE. The CDR3 DNA reads TGTGCCAGCAGCCCATCGACAGGTGACACAGATACGCAGTATTTT. Its protein is CASSPSTGDTDTQYF.

The chain carries TRBV7-3 and TRBJ2-5; 10 nucleotides match TRBD1. Germline V gene lookup returns CDR1 SGHTA and CDR2 FQGTGA. V dropped 2 bases and J dropped 1; count of bases not matched to a gene: 1. This CDR3 contains 15 residues. This CDR3 reads CASSLDRGPQETQYF. For the CDR3, the DNA is TGTGCCAGCAGCTTAGACAGGGGGCCCCAAGAGACCCAGTACTTC.

CDR3: CASSPLAGSTQETQYF. The CDR3 DNA follows: TGTGCCAGCTCACCATTAGCGGGGAGTACCCAAGAGACCCAGTACTTC. The chain is built from TRBV18 and TRBJ2-5, with 8 bases that match TRBD2. After removal of 2 bases from V and 1 base from J, the junction contained 6 bases not matched to a gene. CDR1 is KGHSH, CDR2 LQKENI, per germline. This CDR3 comprises 16 residues. The full variable domain, rest sourced from reference TRBV18 and TRBJ2-5, is NAGVMQNPRHLVRRRGQEARLRCSPMKGHSHVYWYRQLPEEGLKFMVYLQKENIIDESGMPKERFSAEFPKEGPSILRIQQVVRGDSAAYFCASSPLAGSTQETQYFGPGTRLLVL.

This chain links TRBV19 with TRBJ2-1; D not resolved. The CDR3 runs to 12 residues. Germline-derived CDR1 and CDR2 are LNHDA and SQIVND (reference sequence). V lost 5 bases, J lost 7 bases, and 9 bases lay in between. The CDR3 region has the DNA TGTGCCAGTAGTCGTAGTCCGAATGAGCAGTTCTTC. This codes for CASSRSPNEQFF. The full variable domain, completed using reference TRBV19 and TRBJ2-1, is DGGITQSPKYLFRKEGQNVTLSCEQNLNHDAMYWYRQDPGQGLRLIYYSQIVNDFQKGDIAEGYSVSREKKESFPLTVTSAQKNPTAFYLCASSRSPNEQFFGPGTRLTVL.

This clone appeared a single time. The chain employs TRBV2 and TRBJ2-3, with TRBD2 identical over 7 bases. The CDR3 contains 15 residues. The V segment lost 6 bases and the J segment 0 bases; nucleotides outside the gene matches: 6. In germline, CDR1 is SNHLY, CDR2 FYNNEI. The CDR3 here is CASSGAGYSTDTQYF. The CDR3 coding sequence is TGTGCCAGCAGCGGAGCGGGGTATAGCACAGATACGCAGTATTTT.

This chain connects TRBV7-2 to TRBJ1-4; D ambiguous. This CDR3 spans 16 amino acids. Germline V gene sequence: CDR1 SGHTA, CDR2 FQGNSA. V was cut by 5 bases and J by 5 bases, with 18 bases left in between. Written as DNA, the CDR3 is TGTGCCAGCAGCCCGGTCGTCTCCTCGTTAAATGAAAAACTGTTTTTT. It encodes CASSPVVSSLNEKLFF.

V usage is TRBV7-8 and J usage is TRBJ1-2, with D possibly matching TRBD1 (5 bases). The germline CDR1 and CDR2 sequences are SGHVS and FQNEAQ. The CDR3 length is 14 residues. Trimming pared 7 bases from V and 4 bases from J, leaving 16 bases between. Written as DNA, the CDR3 is TGTGCCAGCACCCTGGGGGGGACCGGCTATGGCTACACCTTC. It specifies CASTLGGTGYGYTF.

The rearrangement joins TRBV3-1 (or the pseudogene TRBV3-2) to TRBJ1-1; 9 bases fit TRBD1. J lost 1 base, V lost 3 bases, and 3 bases had no gene match. Germline-derived CDR1 and CDR2 are LGHDT and YNNKEL (reference sequence). This CDR3 is built from 15 residues. For the CDR3, the DNA is TGTGCCAGCAGCCAGCGGACAGGGGCGAACACTGAAGCTTTCTTT. Amino acids: CASSQRTGANTEAFF.

V is TRBV25-1 and J is TRBJ2-1, with 11 bases fitting TRBD2. V shed 2 bases, J shed 0 bases, and the junction held 6 bases outside the gene matches. The germline CDR1 and CDR2 sequences are MGHDK and SYGVNS. This CDR3 is built from 18 residues. The CDR3 protein is CASSEALAGVSSYNEQFF. DNA for the CDR3: TGTGCCAGCAGTGAAGCACTAGCGGGGGTATCCTCCTACAATGAGCAGTTCTTC.

The rearrangement uses TRBV19 and TRBJ2-6; D gene unclear. V was cut by 5 bases and J by 0 bases, with 8 bases left in between. The CDR3 has 15 amino acids. Germline CDR1 is LNHDA and CDR2 is SQIVND (reference sequence). The CDR3 bases are TGTGCCAGTAGTGCCAGCGCCTCTGGGGCCAACGTCCTGACTTTC. It specifies CASSASASGANVLTF.

The V and J genes are TRBV11-2 and TRBJ1-6; D is unresolved. Germline CDR1 reads SGHAT; CDR2 reads FQNNGV. The V end was cut by 2 bases, the J end by 7 bases, with 6 bases between. This CDR3 spans 13 amino acids. The CDR3 sequence: CASSLTVNSPLHF. The CDR3 DNA reads TGTGCCAGCAGCTTAACAGTGAATTCACCCCTCCACTTT.

The gene calls are TRBV9 and TRBJ2-1; 7 bases fit TRBD2. CDR1 and CDR2 from the germline V gene are SGDLS and YYNGEE. The CDR3 contains 17 residues. The ends lost 0 bases at V and 3 bases at J; junction bases unmatched: 9. DNA of the CDR3: TGTGCCAGCAGCGTAGGAGGGAGACTAGCAGACTACAATGAGCAGTTCTTC. Translating gives CASSVGGRLADYNEQFF. Complete variable domain (other parts from reference TRBV9 and TRBJ2-1): DSGVTQTPKHLITATGQRVTLRCSPRSGDLSVYWYQQSLDQGLQFLIQYYNGEERAKGNILERFSAQQFPDLHSELNLSSLELGDSALYFCASSVGGRLADYNEQFFGPGTRLTVL.

This clone was recorded a few times. This rearrangement joins TRBV5-4 to TRBJ1-3; D gene uncertain. CDR1 and CDR2 (germline): SGHNT, YYREEE (reference sequence). Trimming removed 3 bases at V and 2 bases at J, with 6 bases between. The CDR3 spans 13 residues. The CDR3 DNA is TGTGCCAGCAGCTCCGGGACTGGAAACACCATATATTTT. Translation: CASSSGTGNTIYF.

This rearrangement joins TRBV10-2 to TRBJ2-4; 7 bases map to TRBD2. The V and J ends lost 2 bases and 8 bases, in that order; junction bases with no gene match: 12. The germline V gene encodes CDR1 WSHSY and CDR2 SAAADI. The CDR3 length is 16 residues. The CDR3 sequence is CASSEAAGVGFDIQYF. Here the CDR3 DNA reads TGCGCCAGCAGTGAGGCCGCGGGGGTCGGGTTTGACATTCAGTACTTC.

The J gene is TRBJ2-5, the V gene TRBV7-3, with 8 bases identical to TRBD2. V trimming: 3 bases; J trimming: 3 bases; junction bases outside the gene matches: 0. The length of the CDR3 is 13 residues. Looked up from germline, CDR1 is SGHTA and CDR2 is FQGTGA. The CDR3 loop is CASSLTSEETQYF. CDR3 DNA sequence: TGTGCCAGCAGCTTGACTAGCGAAGAGACCCAGTACTTC.

The V and J genes are TRBV19 and TRBJ1-1, with 7 bases identical to TRBD1. The length of the CDR3 is 14 residues. Germline V gene data show CDR1 as LNHDA and CDR2 as SQIVND (reference sequence). With V trimmed by 5 bases and J by 5 bases, 8 bases remained unmatched. The CDR3 DNA reads TGTGCCAGTAGTTCCCGACAGGGTGGGACTGAAGCTTTCTTT. Protein product: CASSSRQGGTEAFF.

This clone was observed a handful of times. Here the CDR3 DNA reads TGCGCCAGCAGCCAAGATTGGATGGTAGCGGGGGTACCAGATACGCAGTATTTT. This codes for CASSQDWMVAGVPDTQYF. V usage is TRBV4-3 and J usage is TRBJ2-3; TRBD2 matches at 9 bases. CDR1 is LGHNA and CDR2 is YSLEER in the germline V gene. The CDR3 loop spans 18 amino acids. The V and J ends lost 0 bases and 4 bases, in that order; junction bases with no gene match: 11.